Listed here are 7 T cell receptor beta chains from one sample, sequenced in a study of shared clonotypes between healthy human individuals. Clones were read by immunoSEQ multiplex PCR, and TCRdb kept only the in-frame ones, dropping some. The sample records about 820,000 clones, 80% to 95% being singletons. As defined, naive CD8 cells were CD45RO-negative and positively selected for CCR7, with terminally differentiated effector memory CD45RA+ cells excluded. The sequenced material came from naive CD8+ T cells sorted from blood. The source is a man aged 25 to 45 in good health.

The chain carries TRBV2 and TRBJ2-7, with D unclear. The CDR3 runs 13 residues. V lost 7 bases and J 5 bases, leaving 15 bases between the germline ends. The germline V gene has CDR1 SNHLY and CDR2 FYNNEI. CDR3 coding DNA: TGTGCCAGCACGCCAGTGGCTCAGGACGAGCAGTACTTC. Residues: CASTPVAQDEQYF.

The chain has TRBV30 and TRBJ2-7; the D is unclear. Germline V gene sequence: CDR1 GTSNPN, CDR2 SVGIG (reference sequence). This CDR3 has 11 residues. Trimming shortened V by 1 base and J by 2 bases, and 3 bases separated the two germline ends. CDR3 region: CAWSEAYEQYF. The CDR3 DNA reads as TGTGCCTGGAGTGAAGCCTACGAGCAGTACTTC.

A remark on this clone: One end of the junction is discordant with germline, which a read error may explain. This chain uses TRBV28 with TRBJ1-5; D is unresolved. Germline lookup yields CDR1 MDHEN and CDR2 SYDVKM. The CDR3 covers 13 residues. The CDR3: CASRLFGNQPQHF. Here the CDR3 DNA reads TGTGCCAGCCGTTTATTTGGCAATCAGCCCCAGCATTTT.

The sample holds one count of this clone. Other DNA sequences in this sample translate to the same CDR3. The chain uses TRBV5-1 and TRBJ2-2, with 11 positions matching TRBD1. Germline trimming cut 4 bases from V and 4 bases from J; bases unmatched to any gene: 3. The CDR3 has 15 residues. The germline gives CDR1 SGHRS, CDR2 YFSETQ. CDR3 sequence (DNA): TGCGCCAGCAGCGCGGGACAGGGGGGCACCGGGGAGCTGTTTTTT. Its translation: CASSAGQGGTGELFF.

The sample holds a few counts of this clone. This chain joins TRBV4-1 and TRBJ2-7, with D uncertain. The ends were cut back, 1 base at V and 6 bases at J, with 7 bases in the middle. CDR1 and CDR2 (germline): MGHRA, YSYEKL. The CDR3 is 12 amino acids. The DNA of the CDR3 is TGCGCCAGCAGCCAAGTATTCAGCGAGCAGTACTTC. Amino acid sequence: CASSQVFSEQYF.

This clone was seen more than once but under ten times. The DNA for the CDR3 is TGTGCCACCTCTGTCTCTGGAAACACCATATATTTT. This gives the protein CATSVSGNTIYF. The chain carries TRBV6-6 and TRBJ1-3, with D unresolved. Trimming removed 10 bases from V and 0 bases from J, with 7 bases in between. The CDR3 consists of 12 residues. Germline CDR1 MNHNY, CDR2 SVGAGI (reference sequence).

CDR3 sequence reads: CASSFVAGTSEQYF. The CDR3 nucleotides read TGTGCCAGCAGCTTTGTGGCAGGGACCTCCGAGCAGTACTTC. The chain links TRBV7-9 to TRBJ2-7, with D possibly called TRBD1 or TRBD2 (5 bases each). This CDR3 is built from 14 residues. V lost 3 bases, J lost 6 bases, and 15 bases lay in between. Germline V CDR1 and CDR2: SEHNR, FQNEAQ (reference sequence).